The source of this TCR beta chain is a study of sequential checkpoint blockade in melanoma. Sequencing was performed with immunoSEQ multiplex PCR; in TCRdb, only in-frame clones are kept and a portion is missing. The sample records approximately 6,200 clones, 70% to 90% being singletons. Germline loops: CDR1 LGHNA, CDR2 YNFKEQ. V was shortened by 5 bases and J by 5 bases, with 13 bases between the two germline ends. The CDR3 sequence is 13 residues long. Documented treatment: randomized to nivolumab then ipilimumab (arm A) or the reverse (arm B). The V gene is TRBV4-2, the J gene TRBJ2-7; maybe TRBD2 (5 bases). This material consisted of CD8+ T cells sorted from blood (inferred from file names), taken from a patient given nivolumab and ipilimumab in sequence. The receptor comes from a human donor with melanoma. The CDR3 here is CASSGLGADEQYF. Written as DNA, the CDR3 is TGTGCCAGCAGCGGGTTGGGAGCGGACGAGCAGTACTTC.